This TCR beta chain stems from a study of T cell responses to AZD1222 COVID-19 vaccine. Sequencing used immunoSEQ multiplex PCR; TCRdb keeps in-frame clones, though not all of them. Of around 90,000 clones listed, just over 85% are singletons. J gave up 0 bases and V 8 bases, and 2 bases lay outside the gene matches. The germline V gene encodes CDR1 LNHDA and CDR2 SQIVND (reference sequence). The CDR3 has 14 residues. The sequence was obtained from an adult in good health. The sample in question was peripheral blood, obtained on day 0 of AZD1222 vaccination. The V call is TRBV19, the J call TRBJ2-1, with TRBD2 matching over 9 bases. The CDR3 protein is CASQTSGSYNEQFF. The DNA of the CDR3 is TGTGCCAGTCAGACTAGCGGCTCCTACAATGAGCAGTTCTTC.